This T cell receptor beta chain emerged from a study of blood T cell repertoires in COVID-19 (dated by TCRdb to about 2020). Background on the whole study: Samples covering the acute and convalescent phases of COVID-19 were provided by collaborators in the United States, Italy and Spain. The prospective study material was composed of cDNA or gDNA derived from T cells, B-cell-depleted T cells, or PBMCs. The dataset comprised deeply sampled blood TCRbeta repertoires from subjects exposed to, actively infected with, or recovered from COVID-19. The repertoires were released in a freely available public database meant as a resource for research on the immune response to SARS-CoV-2. Samples were obtained from the ongoing ImmuneRACE study (first 160 participants) and from some 1,200 subjects provided by 6 global collaborators. A de-identified subject ID, COVID-19 status, age in years and sex were almost always included in the sample metadata. HLA class I and class II types, where available, came from metadata supplied by the sample provider rather than from assay-based typing.

Whole blood was collected in K2EDTA tubes by collaborating institutions according to the institutions' own protocols. For TCRbeta analysis, collaborators shipped samples in one of three forms: frozen whole blood, isolated PBMCs, or DNA extracted from either of those sample types. The immunoSEQ Assay, a bias-controlled multiplex PCR, was used to amplify TCRbeta CDR3 regions from genomic DNA. From the authors' description of their analysis: Within the assay, amplification of reference gene primers was used to estimate how many nucleated cells each sample contained. To quantify the absolute abundance of each unique TCRbeta CDR3 rearrangement, sequence reads were collapsed and filtered. For each sample, productive Simpson clonality was calculated as the square root of Simpson's diversity index across productive rearrangements. This immuneACCESS table, as held by TCRdb, lists in-frame sequences with V and J called but not all clones. Of the missing ones, under half trace to an unresolved V gene in checked studies; the others have no known cause. V, J and clone size are those of that table, while D and trimming were read from the DNA. A total of some 82,000 clones appear in this sample, about four fifths of them only once. Around 40% of the sample is in the top ten clones.

Findings and caveats that apply to the study as a whole: The quantity of clinical and demographic metadata differed by source and by participant and was supplied without curation.

CDR1 and CDR2 are drawn from the germline V gene (reference sequence): LNHNV, YYDKDF. The CDR3 goes from the cysteine to the phenylalanine over 12 residues. Of all the DNA, just the CDR3 is kept, 36 bases in frame from base 1. The V end gives up 0 bases and the J end 12 bases, leaving 3 bases in the junction not matched to a gene. Regarding this clone: What antigen it recognizes has not been identified. No much larger clone is present one base from it, and per-base qualities are unavailable.

The chain is made from TRBV15 and TRBJ1-1; 8 junctional bases match TRBD1. The TCR sequence derives from a man older than 75 with acute or convalescent COVID-19. The sample consisted of peripheral blood. The DNA sequence reads TGTGCCACCAGCAGAGATGGGGACAGGCCTTTCTTT. Its protein product is CATSRDGDRPFF.